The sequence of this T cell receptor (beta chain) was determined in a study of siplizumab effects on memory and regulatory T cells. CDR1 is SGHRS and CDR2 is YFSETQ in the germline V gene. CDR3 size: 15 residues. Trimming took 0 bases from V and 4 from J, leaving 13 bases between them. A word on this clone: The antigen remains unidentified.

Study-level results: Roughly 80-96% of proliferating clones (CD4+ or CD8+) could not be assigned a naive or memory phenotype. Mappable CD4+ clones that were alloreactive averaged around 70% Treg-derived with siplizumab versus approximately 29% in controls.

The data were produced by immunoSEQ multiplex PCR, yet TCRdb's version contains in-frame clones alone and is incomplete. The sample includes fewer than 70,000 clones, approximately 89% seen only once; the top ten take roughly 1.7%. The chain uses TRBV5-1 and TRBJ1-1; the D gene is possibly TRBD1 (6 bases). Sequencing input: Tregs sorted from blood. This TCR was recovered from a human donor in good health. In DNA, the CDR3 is TGCGCCAGCAGCTTGGAGACAGGAGGGAGCACTGAAGCTTTCTTT. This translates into CASSLETGGSTEAFF.